The T cell receptor (beta chain) described here comes from a study of cytomegalovirus exposure and HLA in healthy donors (dated by TCRdb to about 2017). In terms of the full investigation: An earlier analysis of several hundred of the donors reported 250 to 350 Gb of sequence data and 120 million or so unique TCR beta sequences from 150 million to 200 million T cells. An early release covering 550 to 650 HLA-typed donors comprised around 300 gigabases of sequencing data and around 80 million unique TCR sequences. The genetic ancestry cluster associated with self-reported Caucasian donors included 70% to 85% of the approximately 410 genotyped donors. The study aimed to test whether signatures of past pathogen exposure could be identified by cataloging public T cell receptors. Using immunosequencing, the study profiled T cell repertoires from approximately 700 subjects and related those repertoires to cytomegalovirus serostatus. Along with the roughly 610-subject first cohort, a separate validation cohort of over a hundred different subjects was used. High-throughput TCR immunosequencing, statistical association of individual TCRs with disease status, and machine learning were combined to predict cytomegalovirus infection status. In a later analysis, previously published TCR beta repertoires from 500 to 750 donors were re-analyzed and high-resolution HLA genotyping was added so that TCR occurrence patterns could be studied. Rather than using new phenotypic data, the later analysis identified candidate immune exposures from TCR beta sequences and from how often those sequences occurred across donors. An earlier analysis of around 640 of the donors used high-throughput TCR beta sequencing to judge whether each TCR beta V gene segment behaved as functional or pseudogenic. Alongside the repertoire data, information on donor age, sex, ethnicity and CMV serostatus was compiled. In a later genetic analysis, genome-wide SNP genotypes for about 55% of the 666 donors were used, and that subset was treated as a discovery cohort. All discovery cohort repertoires had been generated using a single sequencing platform. HLA typing covered class I and class II loci at four-digit resolution. Typing coverage varied by locus: roughly 629-640 donors for A, B, C, DRB1 and DQB1; roughly 520 for DQA1; approximately 610 for DPA1; fewer than 480 for DPB1. A handful of DR-DQ haplotypes were handled as single units for association and clustering because linkage in the cohort was strong. Across approximately 420 genotyped donors of the cohort, an average of about 240,000 unique TCR beta nucleotide sequences per donor were sequenced, and approximately 17% of those sequences were non-productive.

In total, roughly 670 healthy bone marrow donors made up the cohort. At the time of sampling, all cohort members were nominally healthy, though unrecorded immune exposures were likely present. The donor tested CMV seropositive, placing the donor among the roughly 270 seropositive members of the cohort. A peripheral blood sample was collected from each donor, and TCR beta sequencing was performed on peripheral blood mononuclear cells. Genomic DNA was extracted from the blood cell samples with the Qiagen DNeasy Blood Extraction Kit. Library preparation was by the immunoSEQ multiplex PCR assay. The multiplex PCR relied on a mix of 60 forward primers for TCR Vbeta segments and 13 reverse primers for TCR Jbeta segments. A multiplex PCR assay on genomic DNA amplified the CDR3 region of rearranged TCR beta genes. The Illumina HiSeq System was used to sequence the amplified TCR beta libraries as 87-base-pair reads. As for the original processing: In a later analysis, 80 million or so unique TCR beta chains were counted across the approximately 670 repertoires, and around 11 million of these chains were shared by at least two donors. A nearest-neighbor algorithm error-corrected the raw reads and collapsed the reads into unique sequences, merging closely related sequences to remove PCR and sequencing errors. To assign V, D and J gene segments, CDR3 sequences were aligned to IMGT reference sequences. For a sequence to be retained, at least a six-nucleotide match to both a V gene segment and a J gene segment was required. A rearrangement was called productive if the CDR3 had no stop codons and remained in frame with V and J, and every other rearrangement was called non-productive. Following IMGT convention, CDR3 was defined as the stretch from the second conserved V-encoded cysteine up to the conserved J-encoded phenylalanine. In an earlier analysis of around 640 of the donors, sequences lacking an unambiguous match to a single V gene segment were excluded. An earlier analysis of fewer than 750 of the donors called V segments functional above 56.7% productive rearrangements and segregating when the between-donor standard deviation exceeded 5%. A statistical classification framework was developed to diagnose cytomegalovirus status using the catalog of TCR beta chain sequences. In a later analysis, TCR nucleotide sequences were compared against IMGT/GENE-DB human TR gene sequences so that V and J genes could be assigned. In a later analysis, CDR3 sequences and most-parsimonious VDJ recombination scenarios were assigned using the TCRdist pipeline. In a later analysis, every TCR beta chain was defined by the combination of its CDR3 amino acid sequence and its V-gene family, and reads without a unique V-gene family were dropped. As a way to deal with suspected cross-contamination and a sequencing artifact, a later analysis dropped under 600 nucleotide sequences that were highly shared and had low generation probability. In a later analysis, a clonal expansion index for each public chain was calculated from normalized within-repertoire ranks of inferred template counts. In a later analysis, generation probabilities were computed with a VDJ recombination model fitted to out-of-frame rearrangements, and the resulting probabilities were checked against IGoR. A later analysis scored TCR-TCR, TCR-HLA and TCR-CMV co-occurrence with hypergeometric tests, applying a repertoire-size bias correction to TCR pairs. To estimate false discovery rates, a later analysis permuted the HLA or CMV assignments 20 times. A later analysis grouped co-occurring TCRs with DBSCAN, adding TCRdist sequence similarity when clustering within HLA-allele-positive subsets. Co-occurrence clustering excluded repertoires with fewer than 30,000 or more than 120,000 public chains, plus five with anomalous nucleotide sharing. This immuneACCESS table, as held by TCRdb, lists in-frame sequences with V and J called but not all clones. Of the missing ones, under half trace to an unresolved V gene in checked studies; the others have no known cause. That table is the source of V, J and clone size, and D and trimming were worked out from the DNA. Within this sample are around 150,000 clones, with about 82% of them counted one time only. The ten largest clones take up roughly 4% of the sample.

Taken from cysteine to phenylalanine, the CDR3 has 14 residues. Just CDR3 DNA is preserved here, 42 bases in frame from base 1. The germline V gene (reference sequence) specifies MNHEY as CDR1 and SMNVEV as CDR2. Relative to germline, V is 5 bases shorter and J is 9 bases shorter, with 17 bases between their ends. As concerns this clone: Its antigen has not been determined. No base qualities exist here, and no much larger clone lies one base off it.

Study-level results and caveats: A later analysis found that TCR association rates varied across HLA loci, with DRB1 alleles showing the most associated TCRs and HLA-C alleles the fewest. Presence/absence analyses assumed roughly uniform sequencing depth across donors, an assumption that may not hold. Cytomegalovirus status was reported to be diagnosed by the classifier with high specificity and sensitivity in both the original and validation cohorts. Compared with equally common non-associated chains, HLA-associated TCR beta chains in a later analysis were more clonally expanded and had lower generation probabilities. According to a later analysis, parvovirus B19, influenza, CMV and Epstein-Barr virus appeared linked to several top co-occurrence clusters. When HLA alleles, especially DR and DQ, strongly co-occurred, attributing TCR associations to individual alleles was difficult. Only TCR beta chains were sequenced in this cohort, and the absence of alpha or paired-chain data limited detectable features. A cluster of highly shared sequence variants was judged likely to be a technical artifact of the sequencing pipeline. An earlier analysis of around 540 of the donors showed that most TCR beta V segments appeared in productive rearrangements either about 90% or about 30% of the time, which broadly matched IMGT annotations. The authors suggested that the approach could potentially be generalized to other disease states and immunological phenotypes. The earlier analysis of around 600 of the donors excluded about 16 rarely observed V segments, including chromosome 9 orphons, because counts were too low. Because some donors lacked HLA typing at each locus, the association tests relied only on the typed subset. Immune exposure information for the cohort was limited to CMV serostatus. While some public TCRs were present in many individuals, most TCR sequences turned up only very rarely across donors. A total of fewer than 200 TCR beta chains were listed by the study as associated with cytomegalovirus. V-gene and J-gene trimming of TCR beta chains was associated with a missense DCLRE1C variant in a later genetic analysis, and the association was replicated in an independent cohort. A few of the identified cytomegalovirus-associated TCR beta chains were confirmed in vitro to be specific for cytomegalovirus antigens. A later analysis associated 16,951 TCR beta sequences with specific HLA alleles at a false discovery rate of 0.05. Compared with the approximately 700-donor mean, donors in an Asian-associated ancestry cluster had fewer N-insertions in productive TCRs, according to a later genetic analysis. Linkage disequilibrium might explain the correlated functional status among segregating V segments, but an unknown experimental factor could not be excluded. Most CMV-associated TCR beta chains appeared to be HLA-restricted in a later analysis, and the HLA associations seemed to be driven largely by CMV exposure. Because the 87-base-pair reads could not distinguish some IMGT-functional V segments, including TRBV6-2 and TRBV6-3, those segments were excluded. A further reported finding was that TCR beta sequences accurately predicted the HLA-A and HLA-B alleles for most subjects in the first cohort.

The material sequenced was PBMCs. The chain is made from TRBV27 and TRBJ2-1, and perhaps TRBD2 as D gene, on 6 matching bases. The clonotype originates from a woman in her forties in good health and CMV-seropositive. The CDR3 sequence is CASSAPTRAVEQFF. The nucleotide sequence is TGTGCCAGCAGTGCCCCGACTAGGGCGGTTGAGCAGTTCTTC.